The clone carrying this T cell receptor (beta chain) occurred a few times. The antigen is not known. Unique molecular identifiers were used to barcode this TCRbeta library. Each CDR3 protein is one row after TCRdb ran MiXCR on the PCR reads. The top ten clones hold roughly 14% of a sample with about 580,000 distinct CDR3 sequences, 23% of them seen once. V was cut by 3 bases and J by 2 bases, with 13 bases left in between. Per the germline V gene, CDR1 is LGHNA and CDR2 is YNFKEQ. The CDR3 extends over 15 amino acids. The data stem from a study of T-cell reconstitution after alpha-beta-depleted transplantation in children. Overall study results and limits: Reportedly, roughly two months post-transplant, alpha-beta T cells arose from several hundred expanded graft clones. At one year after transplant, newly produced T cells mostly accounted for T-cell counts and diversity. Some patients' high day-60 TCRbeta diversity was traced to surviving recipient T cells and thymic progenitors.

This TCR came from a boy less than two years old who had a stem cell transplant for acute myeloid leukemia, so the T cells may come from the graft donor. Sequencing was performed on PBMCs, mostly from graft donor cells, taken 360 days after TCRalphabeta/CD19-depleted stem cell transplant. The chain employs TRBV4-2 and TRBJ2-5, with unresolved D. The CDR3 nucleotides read TGTGCCAGCAGCCAGACACCGGGCCCTCAAGAGACCCAGTACTTC. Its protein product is CASSQTPGPQETQYF.